The entry below describes one T cell receptor beta chain. Its target is not known. A single heparinised draw of about 100 mL on average was taken per donor. Sorting that relied on CD45RO/CCR7/CD25/CD127/CD95/CD27 yielded CD4+ naive, central memory, regulatory and stem cell-like memory cells. Purities in excess of 95% were seen in all sorted populations. CDR3 length: 15 residues. V lost 1 base and J lost 3; bases outside the gene matches: 5. CDR1 SGHTA and CDR2 FQGNSA come from the germline V gene. These data belong to a study of beta chain features in type 1 diabetes. Regarding the study as a whole: People with Type 1 diabetes carried modestly yet significantly shorter TCRB CDR3s in all four CD4+ subsets.

The investigators reverse transcribed all of the isolated RNA, so they sequenced expressed TCRB transcripts. Sequenced by immunoSEQ multiplex PCR; TCRdb stores in-frame clones only, minus some. There are hundreds of thousands of clones in the sample; around 8.5% occur only once, and more than 0.8% lies in the top ten. The sequenced material came from central memory CD4+ T cells from blood. The sequence derives from a man aged 25-45 years with type 1 diabetes. V usage is TRBV7-2 and J usage is TRBJ2-7, with 8 bases aligning to TRBD1. The chain's CDR3 is CASSLVYGQGYEQYF. CDR3 bases: TGTGCCAGCAGCTTAGTCTACGGACAGGGCTACGAGCAGTACTTC.